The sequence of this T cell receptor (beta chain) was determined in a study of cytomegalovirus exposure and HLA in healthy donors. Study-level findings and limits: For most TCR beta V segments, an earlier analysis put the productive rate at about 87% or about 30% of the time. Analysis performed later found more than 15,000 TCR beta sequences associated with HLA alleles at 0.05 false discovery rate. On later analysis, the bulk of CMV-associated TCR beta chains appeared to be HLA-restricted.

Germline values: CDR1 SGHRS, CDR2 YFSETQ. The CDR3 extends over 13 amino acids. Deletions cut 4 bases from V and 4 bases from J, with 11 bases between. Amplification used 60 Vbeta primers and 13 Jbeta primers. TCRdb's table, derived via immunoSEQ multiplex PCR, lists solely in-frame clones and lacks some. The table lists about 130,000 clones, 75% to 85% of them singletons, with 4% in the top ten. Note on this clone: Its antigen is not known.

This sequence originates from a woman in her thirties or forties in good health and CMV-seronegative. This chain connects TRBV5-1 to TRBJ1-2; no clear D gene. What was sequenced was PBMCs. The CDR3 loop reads CASSPRDIYGYTF. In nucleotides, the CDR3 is TGCGCCAGCAGCCCCCGGGATATCTATGGCTACACCTTC.